The clone carrying this T cell receptor beta chain was recorded a few times. The antigen remains undetermined. Use of 60 Vbeta and 13 Jbeta primers characterized the PCR. Authors' methods: A later analysis counted roughly 74 million unique TCR beta chains, around 10 million shared. TCRdb's copy holds only in-frame clones and misses some; the assay was immunoSEQ multiplex PCR. The D gene and trimming were derived from the DNA, and the V and J assignments and clone size from that table. The data show over 30,000 clones, with about 65% seen just once and about a fifth held by the top ten. This sample is drawn from a study of cytomegalovirus exposure and HLA in healthy donors. Study outcomes and limitations: A later analysis showed HLA-associated TCR beta chains outstripping equally common others in clonal expansion. The authors enumerated around 150 TCR beta chains as linked to cytomegalovirus.

The TCR sequence derives from a man aged 45 to 65 in good health and CMV-seropositive. Sequences were obtained from PBMCs.

The CDR3 reads CASRYGQGYNSPLHF. The CDR3 bases are TGTGCCAGCAGATACGGACAGGGCTATAATTCACCCCTCCACTTT. This chain links TRBV28 with TRBJ1-6, with TRBD1 matching 8 bases. The CDR3 runs 15 residues. Germline V gene lookup returns CDR1 MDHEN and CDR2 SYDVKM. After removal of 6 bases from V and 3 bases from J, the junction contained 4 bases not matched to a gene.